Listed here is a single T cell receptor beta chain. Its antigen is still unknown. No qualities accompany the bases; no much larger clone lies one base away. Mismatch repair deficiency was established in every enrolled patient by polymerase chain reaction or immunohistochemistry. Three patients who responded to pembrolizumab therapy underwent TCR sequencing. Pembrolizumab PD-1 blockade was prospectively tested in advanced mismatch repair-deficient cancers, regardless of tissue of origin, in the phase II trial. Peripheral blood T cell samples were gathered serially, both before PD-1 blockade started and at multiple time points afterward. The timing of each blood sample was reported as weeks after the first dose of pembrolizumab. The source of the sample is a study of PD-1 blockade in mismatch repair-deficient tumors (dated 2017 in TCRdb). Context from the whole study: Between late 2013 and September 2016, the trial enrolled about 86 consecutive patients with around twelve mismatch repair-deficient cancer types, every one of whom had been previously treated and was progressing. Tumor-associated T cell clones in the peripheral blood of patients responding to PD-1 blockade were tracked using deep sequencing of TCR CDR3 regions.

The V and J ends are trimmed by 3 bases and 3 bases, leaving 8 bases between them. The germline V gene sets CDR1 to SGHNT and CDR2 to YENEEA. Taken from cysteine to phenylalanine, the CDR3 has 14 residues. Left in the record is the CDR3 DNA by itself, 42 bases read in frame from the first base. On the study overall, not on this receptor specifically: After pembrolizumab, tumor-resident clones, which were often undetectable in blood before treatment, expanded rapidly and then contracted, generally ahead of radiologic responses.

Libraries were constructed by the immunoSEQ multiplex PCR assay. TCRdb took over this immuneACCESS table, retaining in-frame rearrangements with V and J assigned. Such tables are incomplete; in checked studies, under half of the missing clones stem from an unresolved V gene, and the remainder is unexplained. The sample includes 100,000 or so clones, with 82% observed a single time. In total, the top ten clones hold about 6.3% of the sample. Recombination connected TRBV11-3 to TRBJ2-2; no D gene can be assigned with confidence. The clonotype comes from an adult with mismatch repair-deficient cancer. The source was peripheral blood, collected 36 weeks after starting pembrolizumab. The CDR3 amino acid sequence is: CASSFDGYTGELFF. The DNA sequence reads TGTGCCAGCAGCTTCGACGGGTACACCGGGGAGCTGTTTTTT.